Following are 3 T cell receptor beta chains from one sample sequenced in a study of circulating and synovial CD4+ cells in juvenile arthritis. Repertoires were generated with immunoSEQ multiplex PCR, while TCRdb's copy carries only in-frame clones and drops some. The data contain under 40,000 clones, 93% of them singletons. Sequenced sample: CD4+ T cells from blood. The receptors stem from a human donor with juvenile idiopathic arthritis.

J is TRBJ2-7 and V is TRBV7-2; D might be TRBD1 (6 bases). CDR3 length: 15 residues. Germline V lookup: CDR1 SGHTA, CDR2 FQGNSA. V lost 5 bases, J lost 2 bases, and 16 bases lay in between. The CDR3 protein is CASSRGQSSPYEQYF. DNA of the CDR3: TGTGCCAGCAGCCGTGGACAGAGTTCCCCCTACGAGCAGTACTTC.

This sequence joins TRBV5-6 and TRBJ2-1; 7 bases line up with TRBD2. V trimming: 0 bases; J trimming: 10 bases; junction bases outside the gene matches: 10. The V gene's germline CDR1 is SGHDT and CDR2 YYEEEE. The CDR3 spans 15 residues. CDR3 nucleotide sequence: TGTGCCAGCAGCTTGGTGGGAGGGCCGCTTGGGGAGCAGTTCTTC. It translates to CASSLVGGPLGEQFF.

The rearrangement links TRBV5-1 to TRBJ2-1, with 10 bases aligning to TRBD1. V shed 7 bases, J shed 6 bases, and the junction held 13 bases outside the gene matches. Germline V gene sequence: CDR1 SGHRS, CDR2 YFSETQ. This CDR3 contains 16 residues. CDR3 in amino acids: CASGEGGQGRINEQFF. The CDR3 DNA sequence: TGCGCCAGCGGAGAGGGGGGACAGGGGCGAATCAATGAGCAGTTCTTC.